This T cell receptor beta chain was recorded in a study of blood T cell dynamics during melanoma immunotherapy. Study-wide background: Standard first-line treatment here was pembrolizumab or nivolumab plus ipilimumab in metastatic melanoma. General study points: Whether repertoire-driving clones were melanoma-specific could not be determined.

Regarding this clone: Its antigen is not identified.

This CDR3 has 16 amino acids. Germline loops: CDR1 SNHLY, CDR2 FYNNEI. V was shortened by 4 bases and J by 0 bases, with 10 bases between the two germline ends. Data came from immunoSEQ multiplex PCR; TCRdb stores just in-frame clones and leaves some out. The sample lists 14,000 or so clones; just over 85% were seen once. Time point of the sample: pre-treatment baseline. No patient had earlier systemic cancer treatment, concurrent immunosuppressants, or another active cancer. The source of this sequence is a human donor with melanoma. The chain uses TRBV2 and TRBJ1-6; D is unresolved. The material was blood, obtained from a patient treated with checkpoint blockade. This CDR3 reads CASSADASSYNSPLHF. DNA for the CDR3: TGTGCCAGCAGTGCTGACGCGAGCTCCTATAATTCACCCCTCCACTTT. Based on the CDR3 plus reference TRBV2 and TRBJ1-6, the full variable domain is EPEVTQTPSHQVTQMGQEVILRCVPISNHLYFYWYRQILGQKVEFLVSFYNNEISEKSEIFDDQFSVERPDGSNFTLKIRSTKLEDSAMYFCASSADASSYNSPLHFGNGTRLTVT.